This T cell receptor (beta chain) emerged from a study of cytomegalovirus exposure and HLA in healthy donors. General observations from the study: A later examination showed that TCR association rates differed by HLA locus, with DRB1 most and HLA-C fewest.

The CDR3 runs to 16 residues. Germline V gives CDR1 SNHLY, CDR2 FYNNEI. V gave up 6 bases and J gave up 2 bases; unmatched junction bases: 5. The PCR used 60 Vbeta and 13 Jbeta primers. This table comes from immunoSEQ multiplex PCR, and its TCRdb copy is limited to in-frame clones, with some not included. Among 170,000 or so clones listed, less than 90% were seen once. A word on this clone: The antigen is unknown.

This receptor was taken from a woman aged 18 to 35 in good health and CMV-seronegative. Sequenced input: PBMCs. This chain joins TRBV2 and TRBJ1-5, with TRBD1 identical over 12 bases. CDR3 in DNA: TGTGCCAGCAGGGGGACAGGGGGCCGGGGCAATCAGCCCCAGCATTTT. It translates to CASRGTGGRGNQPQHF.